A single sample is the source of the 20 T cell receptor beta chains below, sequenced in a study of vaccination effects on CD4 cells after COVID-19. The data were produced by immunoSEQ multiplex PCR, yet TCRdb's version contains in-frame clones alone and is incomplete. This sample yields under 40,000 clones, of which 68% are seen a single time; 4% to 5% belongs to the top ten. Scientists isolated CD4+ T cells after an approximately 10-day culture period ended. These TCRs' antigens remain unknown. Sequencing was performed on CD4+ T cells from PBMCs cultured without peptide, taken before COVID-19 vaccination. The receptors shown here come from a human donor who received a COVID-19 vaccine.

This clone has more than one count but fewer than ten. The rearrangement joins TRBV10-3 to TRBJ1-1; TRBD1 is a possible D gene (6 bases). Per the germline V gene, CDR1 is ENHRY and CDR2 is SYGVKD. Trimming left V 5 bases short and J 4 bases short, with 14 bases between. The CDR3 has 14 amino acids. DNA for the CDR3: TGTGCCATCAGTCGGGGGGCAGGGACCACTGAAGCTTTCTTT. As protein: CAISRGAGTTEAFF.

The chain recombines TRBV10-3 with TRBJ2-7; D is unclear. Germline V gene lookup returns CDR1 ENHRY and CDR2 SYGVKD. Trimming cost V 2 bases and J 6 bases, with 8 bases left between them. The CDR3 has 12 residues. The CDR3 DNA is TGTGCCATCAGTGAGGTTAGAGGCGAGCAGTACTTC. Translating gives CAISEVRGEQYF.

The chain links TRBV6-5 to TRBJ2-7; TRBD1 matches at 10 bases. J was trimmed by 5 bases and V by 4 bases; bases with no gene match: 5. Germline V gives CDR1 MNHEY, CDR2 SVGAGI. This CDR3 spans 14 amino acids. The CDR3 loop is CASSSTGGLDEQYF. CDR3 sequence (DNA): TGTGCCAGCAGTTCGACAGGGGGCTTGGACGAGCAGTACTTC.

Written as DNA, the CDR3 is TGTGCCAGCAGAGGGACAGAAGAGACCCAGTACTTC. Amino acid sequence: CASRGTEETQYF. The chain employs TRBV12-3 or TRBV12-4 and TRBJ2-5, with TRBD1 identical over 7 bases. The CDR3 consists of 12 residues. J was trimmed by 3 bases and V by 6 bases; bases with no gene match: 1.

The chain combines TRBV19 with TRBJ2-2; D not resolved. Germline V lookup: CDR1 LNHDA, CDR2 SQIVND (reference sequence). V gave up 10 bases and J gave up 6 bases, with 15 bases separating them. The CDR3 has 13 amino acids. The CDR3 nucleotides are TGTGCCACCCTCGGGCCCGTCGCCGGGGAGCTGTTTTTT. Its protein is CATLGPVAGELFF.

The chain links TRBV19 to TRBJ1-5, with D maybe TRBD1 (5 bases). The germline gives CDR1 LNHDA, CDR2 SQIVND (reference sequence). The CDR3 covers 15 residues. V gave up 0 bases and J gave up 4 bases, with 10 bases separating them. This chain's CDR3 is CASSIDRAGNQPQHF. As DNA, the CDR3 is TGTGCCAGTAGTATAGATCGGGCAGGGAATCAGCCCCAGCATTTT.

By share of the sample, this clone is large. The chain links TRBV5-6 to TRBJ1-2; D is uncertain. Deletions cut 4 bases from V and 3 bases from J, with 13 bases between. The CDR3 covers 14 residues. Germline lookup yields CDR1 SGHDT and CDR2 YYEEEE. The CDR3 spells CASSRRADDYGYTF. CDR3 sequence (DNA): TGTGCCAGCAGCCGAAGGGCAGACGACTATGGCTACACCTTC.

This clone was counted between two and nine times. This chain links TRBV27 with TRBJ2-5, with D maybe TRBD1 (5 bases). Trimming left V 6 bases short and J 4 bases short, with 12 bases between. The CDR3 consists of 13 residues. In germline, CDR1 is MNHEY, CDR2 SMNVEV (reference sequence). The CDR3 sequence is CASSTRVRETQYF. In DNA form, the CDR3 reads TGTGCCAGCAGCACCAGGGTACGAGAGACCCAGTACTTC.

Worth noting for this clone: A junction end diverges from the germline sequence, so it may reflect a read error. The chain joins TRBV7-2 to TRBJ2-3; a possible D gene is TRBD2 (6 bases). Germline lookup yields CDR1 SGHTA and CDR2 FQGNSA. The CDR3 is 14 amino acids. CDR3 DNA sequence: TGTGCCAGCAGCATAGCGGACCTCACAGATACGCAGTATTTT. This sequence encodes CASSIADLTDTQYF.

In nucleotides, the CDR3 is TGCGCCAGCAGACAAACACACCCGCTTCGACAGGGGGCAACCTACGAGCAGTACTTC. It codes for CASRQTHPLRQGATYEQYF. The rearrangement joins TRBV5-1 to TRBJ2-7, with TRBD1 matching over 10 bases. This CDR3 spans 19 amino acids. CDR1 and CDR2 from the germline V gene are SGHRS and YFSETQ. J was trimmed by 2 bases and V by 5 bases; bases with no gene match: 19.

The chain links TRBV10-2 to TRBJ2-5; 8 positions match TRBD2. Germline CDR1 is WSHSY and CDR2 is SAAADI. The CDR3 contains 15 residues. The V segment lost 3 bases and the J segment 5 bases; nucleotides outside the gene matches: 8. CDR3 residues: CASSDVGGGSETQYF. The CDR3 DNA is TGCGCCAGCAGTGATGTCGGGGGGGGCTCTGAGACCCAGTACTTC.

The chain uses TRBV5-6 and TRBJ1-2; possibly TRBD1 for D (5 bases). The CDR3 is 12 amino acids. The ends were cut back, 3 bases at V and 8 bases at J, with 11 bases in the middle. Germline V CDR1 and CDR2: SGHDT, YYEEEE. The CDR3 DNA reads as TGTGCCAGCAGCTGGATAGGGGAGGGCTACACCTTC. It specifies CASSWIGEGYTF.

The chain links TRBV12-5 to TRBJ2-2, with 10 nucleotides matching TRBD2. CDR1 is LGHNT and CDR2 is FRNRAP in the germline V gene. V lost 5 bases to trimming and J lost 2 bases; unmatched junction nucleotides: 5. The CDR3 sequence is 16 residues long. The CDR3 loop is CASGQLAGGNTGELFF. Written as DNA, the CDR3 is TGTGCTAGTGGTCAGTTAGCGGGAGGCAACACCGGGGAGCTGTTTTTT.

This sequence joins TRBV3-1 (or the pseudogene TRBV3-2) and TRBJ2-1, with D perhaps matching TRBD2 (5 bases). Trimming cost V 0 bases and J 5 bases, with 14 bases left between them. The germline V gene encodes CDR1 LGHDT and CDR2 YNNKEL (reference sequence). CDR3 length: 16 residues. The CDR3 here is CASSQDTRGWDNEQFF. Written as DNA, the CDR3 is TGTGCCAGCAGCCAAGACACCCGAGGGTGGGACAATGAGCAGTTCTTC.

The chain couples TRBV5-1 to TRBJ2-3; tentatively, D is TRBD1 or TRBD2 (5 bases each). Trimming pared 5 bases from V and 2 bases from J, leaving 15 bases between. From germline, CDR1 is SGHRS and CDR2 YFSETQ. The CDR3 sequence is 15 residues long. CDR3 DNA: TGCGCCAGCAGGTTCCGGGACGGGGACACAGATACGCAGTATTTT. Translation gives CASRFRDGDTDTQYF.

The chain combines TRBV6-5 with TRBJ2-1, with D maybe TRBD2 (5 bases). The CDR3 is 14 amino acids. With 10 bases removed from V and 0 bases from J, the gap between germline ends came to 13 bases. The germline CDR1 and CDR2 sequences are MNHEY and SVGAGI. The CDR3: CAISAADSYNEQFF. DNA of the CDR3: TGTGCCATCTCAGCGGCAGACTCCTACAATGAGCAGTTCTTC.

The J gene is TRBJ1-2, the V gene TRBV6-1; D is ambiguous. Germline CDR1 is MNHNS and CDR2 is SASEGT. V shed 3 bases and J shed 5 bases, with 10 bases lying between them. This CDR3 has 13 residues. CDR3 region: CASSDYGTYGYTF. The CDR3 bases are TGTGCCAGCAGTGATTACGGAACTTATGGCTACACCTTC.

This chain links TRBV15 with TRBJ2-5, with D perhaps TRBD1 (6 bases). From germline, CDR1 is LNHNV and CDR2 YYDKDF (reference sequence). The V end was cut by 4 bases, the J end by 7 bases, with 13 bases between. This CDR3 contains 13 residues. The CDR3: CATSIDRSRTQYF. In nucleotides, the CDR3 is TGTGCCACCAGCATCGACAGGTCGAGGACCCAGTACTTC.

The chain links TRBV5-6 to TRBJ1-2, with D possibly matching TRBD1 (6 bases). V lost 0 bases, J lost 3 bases, and 15 bases lay in between. Germline-derived CDR1 and CDR2 are SGHDT and YYEEEE. CDR3 size: 16 residues. CDR3 nucleotide sequence: TGTGCCAGCAGCTTGGACGTTAGCCAGGGGTACTATGGCTACACCTTC. Translated: CASSLDVSQGYYGYTF.

This sequence joins TRBV18 and TRBJ1-6; tentatively, D is TRBD1 (6 bases). CDR1 and CDR2 (germline): KGHSH, LQKENI. This CDR3 is 16 amino acids long. V was pared by 4 bases and J by 7 bases, with 17 bases between. This chain's CDR3 is CASSLLPAGVNSPLHF. The CDR3 region has the DNA TGTGCCAGCTCACTCCTTCCGGCAGGGGTAAATTCACCCCTCCACTTT.